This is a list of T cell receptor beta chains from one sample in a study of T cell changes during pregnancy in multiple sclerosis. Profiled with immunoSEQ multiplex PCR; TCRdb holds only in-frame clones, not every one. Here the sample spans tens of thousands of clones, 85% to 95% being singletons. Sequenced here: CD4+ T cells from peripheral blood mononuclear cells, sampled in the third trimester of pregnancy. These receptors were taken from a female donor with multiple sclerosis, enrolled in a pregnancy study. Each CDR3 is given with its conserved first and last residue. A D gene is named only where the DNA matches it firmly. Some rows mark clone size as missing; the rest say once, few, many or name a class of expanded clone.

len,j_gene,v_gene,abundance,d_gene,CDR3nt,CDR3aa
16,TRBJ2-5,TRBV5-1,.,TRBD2,TGCGCCAGCAGCCCAGGGACTAGCGGGAGGGTAGAGACCCAGTACTTC,CASSPGTSGRVETQYF
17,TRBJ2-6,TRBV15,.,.,TGTGCCACCAGCAGTCCCCTGGAGGGGTCTGGGGCCAACGTCCTGACTTTC,CATSSPLEGSGANVLTF
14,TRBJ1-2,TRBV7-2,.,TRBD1,TGTGCCAGCAGGCCTACGGACAGGGCCTATGGCTACACCTTC,CASRPTDRAYGYTF
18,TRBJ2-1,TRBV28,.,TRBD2,TGTGCCAGCCGACGGACTAGCGGGAGGGCCTACTCCTACAATGAGCAGTTCTTC,CASRRTSGRAYSYNEQFF
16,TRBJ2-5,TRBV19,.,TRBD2,TGTGCCAGTAGTATCCAACTAGCGGGGAACCAAGAGACCCAGTACTTC,CASSIQLAGNQETQYF
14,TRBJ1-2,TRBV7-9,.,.,TGTGCCAGCAGCTTAGCGCTCGGGGTAGGAGTCTACACCTTC,CASSLALGVGVYTF
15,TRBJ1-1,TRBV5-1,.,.,TGCGCCAGCAGCTTGTGGGGCCCGAAGGACACTGAAGCTTTCTTT,CASSLWGPKDTEAFF
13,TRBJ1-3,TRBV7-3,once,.,TGTGCCAGCAGCACTTACTCTGGAAACACCATATATTTT,CASSTYSGNTIYF
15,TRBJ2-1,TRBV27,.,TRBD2,TGTGCCAGCAGTTTGGGACTAGCGGGAGTCAATGAGCAGTTCTTC,CASSLGLAGVNEQFF
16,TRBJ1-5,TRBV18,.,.,TGTGCCAGCTCACCGCACCCGGGAACGAGCAATCAGCCCCAGCATTTT,CASSPHPGTSNQPQHF
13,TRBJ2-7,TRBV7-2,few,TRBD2,TGTGCCAGCAGCTTGACTAGCGAACACGAGCAGTACTTC,CASSLTSEHEQYF
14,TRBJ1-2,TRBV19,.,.,TGTGCCAGTAGTATAGAAAGCCGAACGGGAGGCTACACCTTC,CASSIESRTGGYTF
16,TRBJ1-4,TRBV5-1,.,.,TGCGCCAGCAGCTTGGGTGGAGGGACAACTAATGAAAAACTGTTTTTT,CASSLGGGTTNEKLFF
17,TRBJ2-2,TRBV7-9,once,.,TGTGCCAGCAGCAAAGGGGCACGAAAGACGAACACCGGGGAGCTGTTTTTT,CASSKGARKTNTGELFF
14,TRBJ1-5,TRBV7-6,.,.,TGTGCCAGCAGCCTACAGGAGGGTGGCCAGCCCCAGCATTTT,CASSLQEGGQPQHF
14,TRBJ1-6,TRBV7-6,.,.,TGTGCCAGCAGCTTAGAAGCCCTCTCCCAAGCCCTCCACTTT,CASSLEALSQALHF
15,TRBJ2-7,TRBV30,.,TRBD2,TGTGCCTGGAGTGTACGGGGACTAGTTACCTACGAGCAGTACTTC,CAWSVRGLVTYEQYF
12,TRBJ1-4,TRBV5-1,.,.,TGCGCCAGCAGCTTGGAAGCGGGAGAACTGTTTTTT,CASSLEAGELFF
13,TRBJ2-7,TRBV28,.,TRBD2,TGTGCCAGCAGAACTAGCGTGTCCTACGAGCAGTACTTC,CASRTSVSYEQYF
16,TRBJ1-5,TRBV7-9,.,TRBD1,TGTGCCAGCAGCTTAGGGACAGGTTTCGACAATCAGCCCCAGCATTTT,CASSLGTGFDNQPQHF
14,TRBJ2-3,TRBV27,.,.,TGTGCCAGCAGTTTTGGCGGTCCCACAGATACGCAGTATTTT,CASSFGGPTDTQYF
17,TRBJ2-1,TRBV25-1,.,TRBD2,TGTGCCAGCAGTGAATCGGTGGGACTAGCCTCCTACAATGAGCAGTTCTTC,CASSESVGLASYNEQFF